This T cell receptor (beta chain) was sequenced for a study of brain T cells in children with intractable seizures. The CDR3 is made up of 16 amino acids. CDR1 is SGHAT and CDR2 is FQNNGV in the germline V gene. Deletions cut 10 bases from V and 1 base from J, with 22 bases between. Only cases whose brain tissue showed the highest T cell transcript signatures were sequenced. Regarding the study as a whole: Pre-surgery blood may have been undersampled, hiding some clones.

Only in-frame clones appear in the TCRdb table, and some are missing; sequencing was by immunoSEQ multiplex PCR. The table includes some 62,000 clones, approximately 94% detected once. With respect to this clone: No antigen is known for it.

V usage is TRBV11-2 and J usage is TRBJ1-1; tentative D call: TRBD1 (6 bases). The sequence was collected from a boy younger than two with focal cortical dysplasia and intractable seizures. The sample here was peripheral blood, taken at surgery. Here the CDR3 reads CANASRRGVRNTEAFF. CDR3 DNA sequence: TGTGCCAACGCCTCACGGAGGGGGGTGAGGAACACTGAAGCTTTCTTT.